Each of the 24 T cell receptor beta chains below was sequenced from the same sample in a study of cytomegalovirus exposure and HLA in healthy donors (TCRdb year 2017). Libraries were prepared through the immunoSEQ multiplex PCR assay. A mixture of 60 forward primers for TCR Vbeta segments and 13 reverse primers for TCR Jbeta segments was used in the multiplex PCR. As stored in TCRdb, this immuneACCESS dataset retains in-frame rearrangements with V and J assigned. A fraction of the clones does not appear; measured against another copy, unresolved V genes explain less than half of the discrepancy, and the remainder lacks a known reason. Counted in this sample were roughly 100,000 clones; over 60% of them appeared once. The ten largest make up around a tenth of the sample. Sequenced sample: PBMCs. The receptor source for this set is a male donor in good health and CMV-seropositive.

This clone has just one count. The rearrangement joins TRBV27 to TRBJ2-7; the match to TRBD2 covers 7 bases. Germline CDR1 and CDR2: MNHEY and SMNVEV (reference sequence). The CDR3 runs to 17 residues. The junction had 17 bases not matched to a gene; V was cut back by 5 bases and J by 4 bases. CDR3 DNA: TGTGCCAGCAGTCGCTACACTCCCCGCTCTAGCGGATACGAGCAGTACTTC. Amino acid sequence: CASSRYTPRSSGYEQYF.

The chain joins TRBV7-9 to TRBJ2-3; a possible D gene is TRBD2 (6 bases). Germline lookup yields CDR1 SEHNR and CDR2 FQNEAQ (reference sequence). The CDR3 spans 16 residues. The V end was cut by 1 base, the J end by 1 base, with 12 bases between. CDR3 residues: CASSLGRGVGTDTQYF. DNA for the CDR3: TGTGCCAGCAGCTTAGGGCGGGGAGTAGGCACAGATACGCAGTATTTT.

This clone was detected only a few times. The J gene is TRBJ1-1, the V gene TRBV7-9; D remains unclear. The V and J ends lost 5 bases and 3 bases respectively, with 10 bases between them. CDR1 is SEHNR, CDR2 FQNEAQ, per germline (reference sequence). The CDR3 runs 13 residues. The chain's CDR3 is CASSLRQDTEAFF. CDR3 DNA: TGTGCCAGCAGCCTACGGCAGGACACTGAAGCTTTCTTT. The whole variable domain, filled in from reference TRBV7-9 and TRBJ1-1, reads DTGVSQNPRHKITKRGQNVTFRCDPISEHNRLYWYRQTLGQGPEFLTYFQNEAQLEKSRLLSDRFSAERPKGSFSTLEIQRTEQGDSAMYLCASSLRQDTEAFFGQGTRLTVV.

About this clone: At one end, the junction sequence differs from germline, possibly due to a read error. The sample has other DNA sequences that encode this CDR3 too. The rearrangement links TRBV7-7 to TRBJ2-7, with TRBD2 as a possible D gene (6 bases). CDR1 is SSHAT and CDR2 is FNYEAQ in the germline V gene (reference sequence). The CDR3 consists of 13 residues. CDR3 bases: TGTGCTAGCAGTTGGACTAAAGGCTACGAGCAGTACTTC. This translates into CASSWTKGYEQYF. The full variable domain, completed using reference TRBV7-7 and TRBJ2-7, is GAGVSQSPRYKVTKRGQDVTLRCDPISSHATLYWYQQALGQGPEFLTYFNYEAQPDKSGLPSDRFSAERPEGSISTLTIQRTEQRDSAMYRCASSWTKGYEQYFGPGTRLTVT.

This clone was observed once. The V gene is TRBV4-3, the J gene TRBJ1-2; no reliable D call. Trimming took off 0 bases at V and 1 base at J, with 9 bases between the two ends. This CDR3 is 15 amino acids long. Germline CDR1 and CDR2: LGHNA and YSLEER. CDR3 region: CASSQDEGSNYGYTF. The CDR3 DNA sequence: TGCGCCAGCAGCCAAGATGAGGGCAGTAACTATGGCTACACCTTC.

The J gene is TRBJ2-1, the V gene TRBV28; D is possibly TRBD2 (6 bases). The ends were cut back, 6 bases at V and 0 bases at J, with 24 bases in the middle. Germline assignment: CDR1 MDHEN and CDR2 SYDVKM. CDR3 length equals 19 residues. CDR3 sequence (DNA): TGTGCCAGCAGCCACCGGAGGGGCGGAGGATTAGCCTCCTACAATGAGCAGTTCTTC. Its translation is CASSHRRGGGLASYNEQFF.

CDR3 amino acids: CASSSGTSGRGGQETQYF. The CDR3 region has the DNA TGTGCCAGCAGCTCTGGGACTAGCGGGAGAGGGGGCCAAGAGACCCAGTACTTC. The J gene is TRBJ2-5, the V gene TRBV5-4, with 14 bases that match TRBD2. This CDR3 is 18 amino acids long. V was clipped by 3 bases and J by 1 base; unmatched bases: 8. CDR1 is SGHNT and CDR2 is YYREEE in the germline V gene (reference sequence).

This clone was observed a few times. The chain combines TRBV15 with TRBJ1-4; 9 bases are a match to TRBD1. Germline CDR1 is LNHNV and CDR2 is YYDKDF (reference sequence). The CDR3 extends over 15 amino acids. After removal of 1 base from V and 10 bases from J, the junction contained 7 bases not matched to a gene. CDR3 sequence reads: CATSRAGQGGAKLFF. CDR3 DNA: TGTGCCACCAGCAGAGCGGGACAGGGAGGCGCAAAACTGTTTTTT. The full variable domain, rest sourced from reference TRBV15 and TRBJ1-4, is DAMVIQNPRYQVTQFGKPVTLSCSQTLNHNVMYWYQQKSSQAPKLLFHYYDKDFNNEADTPDNFQSRRPNTSFCFLDIRSPGLGDTAMYLCATSRAGQGGAKLFFGSGTQLSVL.

CDR3 nucleotide sequence: TGTGCCATCAGCCAGGACAGACGGACTAGCGGGATCGGGCAGTACTTC. Translated: CAISQDRRTSGIGQYF. The chain combines TRBV10-3 with TRBJ2-7; TRBD2 agrees at 12 bases. This CDR3 region has 16 residues. The J segment lost 9 bases and the V segment lost 6 bases, leaving 15 bases of the junction unmatched. Germline values: CDR1 ENHRY, CDR2 SYGVKD.

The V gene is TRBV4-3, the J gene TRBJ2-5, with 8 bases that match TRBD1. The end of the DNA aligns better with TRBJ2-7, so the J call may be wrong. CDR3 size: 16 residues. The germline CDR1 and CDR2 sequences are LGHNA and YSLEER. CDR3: CASSQDWRQGSYEQYF. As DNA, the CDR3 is TGCGCCAGCAGCCAAGATTGGAGACAGGGGTCCTACGAGCAGTACTTC.

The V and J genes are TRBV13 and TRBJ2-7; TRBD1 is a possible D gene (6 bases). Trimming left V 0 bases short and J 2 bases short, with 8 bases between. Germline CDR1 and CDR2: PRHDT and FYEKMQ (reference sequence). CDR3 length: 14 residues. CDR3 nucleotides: TGTGCCAGCAGCTTAGGGGACAGAGCCTACGAGCAGTACTTC. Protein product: CASSLGDRAYEQYF.

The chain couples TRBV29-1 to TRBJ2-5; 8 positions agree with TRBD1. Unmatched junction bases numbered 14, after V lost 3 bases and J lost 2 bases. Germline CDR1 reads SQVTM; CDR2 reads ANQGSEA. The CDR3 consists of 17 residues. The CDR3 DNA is TGCAGCGTTGAGGCCGGGACAGGAGGGGGCCCACAAGAGACCCAGTACTTC. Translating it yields CSVEAGTGGGPQETQYF.

Here the CDR3 reads CPGSYGELFF. CDR3 coding DNA: TGCCCCGGTTCGTATGGGGAGCTGTTTTTT. The V and J genes are TRBV20-1 and TRBJ2-2; D is ambiguous. This CDR3 region has 10 residues. Germline V lookup: CDR1 DFQATT, CDR2 SNEGSKA (reference sequence).

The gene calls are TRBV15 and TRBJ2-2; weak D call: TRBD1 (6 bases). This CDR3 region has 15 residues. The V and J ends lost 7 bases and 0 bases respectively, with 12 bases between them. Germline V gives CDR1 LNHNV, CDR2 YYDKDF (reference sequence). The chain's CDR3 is CATNQQGSNTGELFF. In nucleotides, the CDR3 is TGTGCCACCAACCAACAGGGTTCGAACACCGGGGAGCTGTTTTTT.

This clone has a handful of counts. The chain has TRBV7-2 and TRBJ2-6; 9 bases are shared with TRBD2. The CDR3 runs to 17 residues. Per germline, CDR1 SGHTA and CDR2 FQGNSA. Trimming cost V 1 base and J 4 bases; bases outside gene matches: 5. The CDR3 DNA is TGTGCCAGCAGCTTAGGCGGGGGGGGGTTGGGGGCCAACGTCCTGACTTTC. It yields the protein CASSLGGGGLGANVLTF.

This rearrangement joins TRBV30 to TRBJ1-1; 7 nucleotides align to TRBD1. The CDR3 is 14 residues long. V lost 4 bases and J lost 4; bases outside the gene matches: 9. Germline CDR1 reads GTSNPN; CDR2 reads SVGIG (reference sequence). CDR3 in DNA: TGTGCCTGGACTACCAGGGGGGCTAGCACTGAAGCTTTCTTT. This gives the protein CAWTTRGASTEAFF.

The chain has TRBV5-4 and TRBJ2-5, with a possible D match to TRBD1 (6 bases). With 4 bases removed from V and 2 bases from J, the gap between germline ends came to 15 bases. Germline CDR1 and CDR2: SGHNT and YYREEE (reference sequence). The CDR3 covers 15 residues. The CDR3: CASSRNNRVQETQYF. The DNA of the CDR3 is TGTGCCAGCAGCCGTAATAACAGGGTTCAAGAGACCCAGTACTTC.

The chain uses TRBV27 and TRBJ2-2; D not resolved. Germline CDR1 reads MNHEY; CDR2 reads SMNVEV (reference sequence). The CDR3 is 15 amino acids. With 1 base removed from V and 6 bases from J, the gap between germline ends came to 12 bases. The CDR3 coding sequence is TGTGCCAGCAGTTTATTCTCTTCTGTAGCCGGGGAGCTGTTTTTT. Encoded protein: CASSLFSSVAGELFF.

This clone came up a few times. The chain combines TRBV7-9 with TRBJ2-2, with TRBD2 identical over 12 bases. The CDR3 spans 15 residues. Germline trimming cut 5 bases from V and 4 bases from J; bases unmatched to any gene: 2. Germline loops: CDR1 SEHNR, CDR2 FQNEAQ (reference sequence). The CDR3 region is CASSTTSGGTGELFF. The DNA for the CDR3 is TGTGCCAGCAGCACGACTAGCGGGGGCACCGGGGAGCTGTTTTTT.

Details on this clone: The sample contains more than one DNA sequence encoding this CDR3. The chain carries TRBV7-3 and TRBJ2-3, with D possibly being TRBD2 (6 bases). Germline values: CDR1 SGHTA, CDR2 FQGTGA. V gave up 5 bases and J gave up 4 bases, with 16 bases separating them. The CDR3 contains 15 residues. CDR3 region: CASSLSRTGADTQYF. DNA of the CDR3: TGTGCCAGCAGCCTCTCTCGAACGGGAGCAGATACGCAGTATTTT.

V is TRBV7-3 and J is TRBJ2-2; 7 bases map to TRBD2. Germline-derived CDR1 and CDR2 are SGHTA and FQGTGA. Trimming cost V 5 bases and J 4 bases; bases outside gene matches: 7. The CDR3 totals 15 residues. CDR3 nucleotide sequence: TGTGCCAGCAGCGTTGGGCGGGAGAGCACCGGGGAGCTGTTTTTT. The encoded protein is CASSVGRESTGELFF.

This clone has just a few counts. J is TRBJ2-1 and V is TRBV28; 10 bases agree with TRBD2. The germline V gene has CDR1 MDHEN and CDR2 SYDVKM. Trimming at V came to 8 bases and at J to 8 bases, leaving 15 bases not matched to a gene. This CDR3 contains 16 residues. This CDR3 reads CASPPLAGAPWDEQFF. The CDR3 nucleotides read TGTGCCAGCCCCCCTCTAGCGGGAGCCCCCTGGGATGAGCAGTTCTTC.

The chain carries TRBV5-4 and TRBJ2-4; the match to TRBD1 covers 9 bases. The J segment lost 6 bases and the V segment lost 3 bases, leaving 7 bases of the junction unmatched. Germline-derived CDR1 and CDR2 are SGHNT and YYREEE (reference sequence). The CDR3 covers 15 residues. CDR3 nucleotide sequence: TGTGCCAGCAGCTGGTTCGGGACAGGGAGAAACATTCAGTACTTC. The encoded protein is CASSWFGTGRNIQYF. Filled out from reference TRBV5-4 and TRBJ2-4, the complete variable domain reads ETGVTQSPTHLIKTRGQQVTLRCSSQSGHNTVSWYQQALGQGPQFIFQYYREEENGRGNFPPRFSGLQFPNYSSELNVNALELDDSALYLCASSWFGTGRNIQYFGAGTRLSVL.

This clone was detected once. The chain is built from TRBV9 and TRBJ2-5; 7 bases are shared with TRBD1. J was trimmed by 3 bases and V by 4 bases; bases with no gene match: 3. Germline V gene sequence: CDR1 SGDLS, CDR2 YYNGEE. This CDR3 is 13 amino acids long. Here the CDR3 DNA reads TGTGCCAGCAGCAGACAGGGAGAAGAGACCCAGTACTTC. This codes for CASSRQGEETQYF.